The rows below give T cell receptor beta chains drawn from one sample of a study of beta chain features in type 1 diabetes. TCRdb keeps only in-frame clones here, not all; method: immunoSEQ multiplex PCR. The sample includes under 350,000 clones, roughly 8% of them seen just once. Sequences were obtained from central memory CD4+ T cells from blood. All receptors derive from a woman aged 18-30 years in good health. The CDR3 runs from the conserved cysteine through the conserved F or W.

TRBV6-5	15	TRBJ1-1	CASSYGGMRNTEAFF
TRBV13	14	TRBJ2-3	CASSLNAPTDTQYF
TRBV18	17	TRBJ2-7	CASSPADRHPSNTEQYF
TRBV27	16	TRBJ2-7	CASSLSGVGSSYEQYF
TRBV7-6	15	TRBJ1-2	CASSLQQGAGYGYTF
TRBV29-1	14	TRBJ2-7	CSAVQGARSYEQYF
TRBV18	15	TRBJ1-5	CASSPGTGSNQPQHF
TRBV28	13	TRBJ1-5	CASGGRGVQPQHF
TRBV7-2	16	TRBJ1-1	CASTIGAGGLGTEAFF
TRBV9	14	TRBJ2-3	CASSPRASPDTQYF
TRBV5-6	15	TRBJ1-6	CASSMTWGYNSPLHF
TRBV6-4	14	TRBJ2-2	CASGTESNTGELFF
TRBV27	16	TRBJ2-5	CASSSTGRGFQETQYF
TRBV15	16	TRBJ1-5	CATSRGAPIGHQPQHF
TRBV5-1	13	TRBJ1-1	CASSFRANTEAFF
TRBV6-5	16	TRBJ2-5	CASSYYGVSSQETQYF
TRBV7-2	13	TRBJ2-3	CASTVPNRDTQYF
TRBV7-2	14	TRBJ2-3	CASTSYQRTDTQYF
TRBV18	13	TRBJ2-1	CASSPLAGGEQFF
TRBV29-1	12	TRBJ2-1	CSVHNRGNEQFF
TRBV6-5	13	TRBJ1-1	CASSSRGDSEAFF
TRBV7-2	16	TRBJ2-1	CASSLVTGGRASEQFF
TRBV28	13	TRBJ1-2	CASRIPGGYGYTF
TRBV7-2	10	.	CASSLKGQFF
TRBV28	14	TRBJ1-5	CASTIPGSNQPQHF
TRBV5-1	14	TRBJ1-4	CASSWSGTGEKLFF
TRBV7-8	14	TRBJ2-4	CASSPRIAKNIQYF
TRBV7-3	16	TRBJ1-5	CASSPHLGAANQPQHF
TRBV7-9	17	TRBJ1-5	CASSFGVTGYSNQPQHF
TRBV14	15	TRBJ2-5	CASSDIAHPRETQYF
TRBV7-9	15	TRBJ1-5	CASSVDISSNQPQHF
TRBV4-2	13	TRBJ2-7	CASSQISGYEQYF
TRBV4-1	17	TRBJ2-1	CASSRSDSGLTYNEQFF
TRBV5-1	15	TRBJ1-4	CASSGQGQLDEKLFF
TRBV7-9	14	TRBJ2-3	CASSFPGGTDTQYF
TRBV5-8	14	TRBJ1-4	CASSVPRGLEKLFF
TRBV20-1	11	TRBJ2-1	CSARREGEQFF
TRBV4-1	14	TRBJ1-2	CASSQVKKGGGYTF
TRBV7-9	15	TRBJ2-7	CASSLGGGASYEQYF
TRBV14	16	TRBJ2-5	CASSQGRGASWETQYF
TRBV11-2	17	TRBJ2-1	CASSLDFWAGEDNEQFF
TRBV29-1	13	TRBJ1-1	CSVRDRANTEAFF
TRBV4-2	16	TRBJ1-5	CASSQVGGTGNQPQHF
TRBV5-4	18	TRBJ2-1	CASSLGGAGGLLYNEQFF
TRBV15	15	TRBJ1-5	CATSRDRAGYQPQHF
TRBV2	11	TRBJ1-4	CASRGNEKLFF
TRBV7-2	14	TRBJ1-5	CASSWGNSNQPQHF
TRBV18	15	TRBJ2-5	CASSPPSGLQETQYF
TRBV30	10	TRBJ1-1	CAWTLGGAFF
TRBV7-9	13	TRBJ1-1	CASSWTGDTEAFF
TRBV11-2	16	TRBJ2-1	CASSLGLAVNRDEQFF
TRBV29-1	15	TRBJ2-3	CSVEVYGGPTDTQYF